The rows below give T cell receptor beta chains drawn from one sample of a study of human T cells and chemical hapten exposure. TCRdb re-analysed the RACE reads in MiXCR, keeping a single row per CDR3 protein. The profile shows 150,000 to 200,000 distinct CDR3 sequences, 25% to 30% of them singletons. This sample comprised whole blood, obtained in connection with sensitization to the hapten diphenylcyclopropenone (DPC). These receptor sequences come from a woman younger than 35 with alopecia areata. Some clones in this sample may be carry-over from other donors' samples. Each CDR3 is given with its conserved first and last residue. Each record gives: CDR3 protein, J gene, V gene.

CASSLLAGAKYEQYF,TRBJ2-7,TRBV7-6
CASSSDAKNIQYF,TRBJ2-4,TRBV6-2/TRBV6-3
CASSQSGDYGYTF,TRBJ1-2,TRBV23-1
CAIRRLAGDNEQFF,TRBJ2-1,TRBV10-3
CSARETITYEQYF,TRBJ2-7,TRBV20-1
CSVHTSGREAGELFF,TRBJ2-2,TRBV29-1
CASSQDDRGEQPQHF,TRBJ1-5,TRBV4-3
CSVESPPGQGGNEQFF,TRBJ2-1,TRBV29-1
CASSPGRGVMNTEAFF,TRBJ1-1,TRBV7-2
CASSLSAVTEAFF,TRBJ1-1,TRBV7-2
CASSPLVGVNEQFF,TRBJ2-1,TRBV7-9
CATSRERGPAEAFF,TRBJ1-1,TRBV15
CASSQVQDTEAFF,TRBJ1-1,TRBV4-2
CASSWPAGTQYF,TRBJ2-3,TRBV12-3/TRBV12-4
CASSLYRGPYEQYF,TRBJ2-7,TRBV11-1
CATKQPTGELFF,TRBJ2-2,TRBV27
CASSSPFERRTGEQYF,TRBJ2-7,TRBV28
CSAPGGLGQPQHF,TRBJ1-5,TRBV20-1
CASSLLNGAEAFF,TRBJ1-1,TRBV5-6
CSASLAGSRNEQFF,TRBJ2-1,TRBV20-1
CSVVFQLNTEAFF,TRBJ1-1,TRBV29-1
CASSLFRPTGANVLTF,TRBJ2-6,TRBV27
CSVWTSGIDEQFF,TRBJ2-1,TRBV29-1
CASSSLLASTDTQYF,TRBJ2-3,TRBV4-3
CSASLTAAGEQYF,TRBJ2-7,TRBV29-1
CSVVGSRGSYNEQFF,TRBJ2-1,TRBV29-1
CASSEVTGVGEQYF,TRBJ2-7,TRBV2
CASSLMAGRNSPLHF,TRBJ1-6,TRBV7-3
CASTPAPSRDTGELFF,TRBJ2-2,TRBV5-4
CSVALFSRENIQYF,TRBJ2-4,TRBV29-1
CASSQDETGAQYF,TRBJ2-3,TRBV6-2/TRBV6-3
CASTLTLGRNYGYTF,TRBJ1-2,TRBV3-1
CASSASGLADYEQYF,TRBJ2-7,TRBV7-9
CSASARQGGEQYF,TRBJ2-7,TRBV20-1
CASSAGGGNQPQHF,TRBJ1-5,TRBV9
CATSDSRRSYNEQFF,TRBJ2-1,TRBV24-1
CASSYSAPSTSTDTQYF,TRBJ2-3,TRBV6-5
CASSVGTGSGETQYF,TRBJ2-5,TRBV9
CASSLIAGLTDTQYF,TRBJ2-3,TRBV7-2
CASSRRSPGGTEAFF,TRBJ1-1,TRBV7-8
CASKVRPAETQYF,TRBJ2-5,TRBV2
CASSHRVYEQYF,TRBJ2-7,TRBV10-2
CSARSPAEGSQPQHF,TRBJ1-5,TRBV20-1
CSADSDRDDSPLHF,TRBJ1-6,TRBV20-1
CATSRKGTGELFF,TRBJ2-2,TRBV15
CSARGGRIAGGPDEQFF,TRBJ2-1,TRBV20-1
CASSSSNSYEQYF,TRBJ2-7,TRBV25-1
CASSYGVAGGQETQYF,TRBJ2-5,TRBV6-2/TRBV6-3
CASSISGVPEAFF,TRBJ1-1,TRBV7-9
CALGAGSYGYTF,TRBJ1-2,TRBV30
CASSDQGLTNEKLFF,TRBJ1-4,TRBV27
CSVALQGGTTDTQYF,TRBJ2-3,TRBV29-1
CSAVTGYEQYF,TRBJ2-7,TRBV20-1
CASSVGSGYNEQFF,TRBJ2-1,TRBV7-2
CSVRERTDTQYF,TRBJ2-3,TRBV29-1